These 27 T cell receptor beta chains came from one sample sequenced in a study of T-cell memory formation after mild COVID-19. TCRdb independently ran MiXCR on the 5' RACE reads; one entry per CDR3 protein. The table lists around 370,000 distinct CDR3 sequences, more than 20% of them singletons. Sequenced material: PBMCs or a T cell subset sorted from them (not recorded which). Receptors originate from an adult woman who had mild COVID-19 (a few samples of this study predate the infection). Cell type and time point are not known.

The chain employs TRBV6-2 or TRBV6-3 and TRBJ2-1; the match to TRBD2 covers 11 bases. The germline gives CDR1 MNHEY, CDR2 SVGEGT. The ends lost 2 bases at V and 0 bases at J; junction bases unmatched: 3. There are 17 residues in the CDR3. CDR3 DNA sequence: TGTGCCAGCAGTTACGGGACTAGCGGAGACTCCTACAATGAGCAGTTCTTC. Encoded protein: CASSYGTSGDSYNEQFF.

The CDR3 protein is CAISEWGVGGSSYEQYF. The DNA of the CDR3 is TGTGCCATCAGTGAGTGGGGCGTAGGGGGGAGCTCCTACGAGCAGTACTTC. The V call is TRBV10-3, the J call TRBJ2-7; perhaps D is TRBD1 or TRBD2 (6 bases each). This CDR3 region has 17 residues. The germline V gene encodes CDR1 ENHRY and CDR2 SYGVKD. The ends were cut back, 1 base at V and 0 bases at J, with 16 bases in the middle.

This clonotype was seen a handful of times. This chain's CDR3 is CASARTSGSYNEQFF. Here the CDR3 DNA reads TGTGCCAGTGCCCGGACTAGCGGTTCCTACAATGAGCAGTTCTTC. The chain employs TRBV27 and TRBJ2-1; 10 bases align to TRBD2. The CDR3 spans 15 residues. Germline-derived CDR1 and CDR2 are MNHEY and SMNVEV (reference sequence). After removal of 9 bases from V and 1 base from J, the junction contained 6 bases not matched to a gene.

The chain employs TRBV7-6 and TRBJ1-4; 8 bases map to TRBD1. J lost 7 bases, V lost 5 bases, and 6 bases had no gene match. The CDR3 is 14 amino acids. CDR1 is SGHVS and CDR2 is FNYEAQ in the germline V gene. The CDR3 nucleotides are TGTGCCAGCAGCAGAGGACAGGGTACTGAAAAACTGTTTTTT. Translated: CASSRGQGTEKLFF.

The chain links TRBV12-3 or TRBV12-4 to TRBJ2-3; 9 bases match TRBD2. The CDR3 length is 16 residues. The ends lost 2 bases at V and 2 bases at J; junction bases unmatched: 5. Here the CDR3 reads CASSLTAGGHTDTQYF. The DNA of the CDR3 is TGTGCCAGCAGTTTAACAGCGGGGGGTCACACAGATACGCAGTATTTT.

This clonotype was picked up many times. CDR3 sequence (DNA): TGTGCCAGCAGTTATACGAGCGGGACTAGTTTTCTCGGGGAGCTGTTTTTT. Amino acids: CASSYTSGTSFLGELFF. The chain joins TRBV27 to TRBJ2-2; 8 bases are a match to TRBD2. The CDR3 length is 17 residues. Trimming at V came to 4 bases and at J to 7 bases, leaving 14 bases not matched to a gene. The germline gives CDR1 MNHEY, CDR2 SMNVEV (reference sequence).

The chain uses TRBV6-5 and TRBJ2-1; 8 bases agree with TRBD2. The J segment lost 8 bases and the V segment lost 8 bases, leaving 14 bases of the junction unmatched. This CDR3 has 15 amino acids. The germline V gene encodes CDR1 MNHEY and CDR2 SVGAGI. Written as DNA, the CDR3 is TGTGCCAGCGGAATGAGCGGGGGCTACGGATATGAGCAGTTCTTC. Amino acids: CASGMSGGYGYEQFF.

This clonotype was seen a few times. This chain connects TRBV7-2 to TRBJ2-3; 16 bases are a match to TRBD2. Germline V gene sequence: CDR1 SGHTA, CDR2 FQGNSA. J was trimmed by 3 bases and V by 3 bases; bases with no gene match: 6. This CDR3 is built from 18 residues. Here the CDR3 reads CASSFWGLAGGVTDTQYF. Written as DNA, the CDR3 is TGTGCCAGCAGCTTTTGGGGACTAGCGGGAGGGGTGACAGATACGCAGTATTTT.

DNA of the CDR3: TGTGCCAGCAGCTTTAGTGGGGCCGGGGCAGATACGCAGTATTTT. As protein: CASSFSGAGADTQYF. This chain uses TRBV5-4 with TRBJ2-3, with D perhaps TRBD1 or TRBD2 (5 bases each). CDR3 length: 15 residues. The germline V gene has CDR1 SGHNT and CDR2 YYREEE (reference sequence). Deletions cut 2 bases from V and 4 bases from J, with 14 bases between.

The sample holds a few counts of this clonotype. This chain joins TRBV12-3 or TRBV12-4 and TRBJ1-1, with D possibly TRBD1 on 5 matching bases. The CDR3 spans 15 residues. V was trimmed by 6 bases and J by 5 bases, leaving 19 bases between them. CDR3 coding DNA: TGTGCCAGCAGAAAAAGACAGTCCGGGGTGACTGAAGCTTTCTTT. Residues: CASRKRQSGVTEAFF.

The rearrangement links TRBV7-2 to TRBJ2-5; 7 nucleotides match TRBD2. This CDR3 region has 15 residues. J lost 2 bases, V lost 5 bases, and 8 bases had no gene match. The germline CDR1 and CDR2 sequences are SGHTA and FQGNSA. For the CDR3, the DNA is TGTGCCAGCAGCCGACGGACTAGTAGACAAGAGACCCAGTACTTC. Protein sequence: CASSRRTSRQETQYF.

The rearrangement joins TRBV9 to TRBJ2-5; D ambiguous. Per germline, CDR1 SGDLS and CDR2 YYNGEE. The CDR3 contains 14 residues. V shed 1 base and J shed 2 bases, with 9 bases lying between them. The CDR3 DNA is TGTGCCAGCAGCGTAACCTCCCGGCAAGAGACCCAGTACTTC. Amino acid sequence: CASSVTSRQETQYF.

This clonotype was counted a few times. The genes are TRBV7-2 and TRBJ1-2, with D hard to call. The CDR3 is made up of 12 amino acids. The germline V and J ends were trimmed by 5 bases and 4 bases, with 8 bases remaining between them. Germline values: CDR1 SGHTA, CDR2 FQGNSA. The CDR3 sequence: CASSASVYGYTF. The CDR3 DNA is TGTGCCAGCAGCGCCAGCGTCTATGGCTACACCTTC.

The chain uses TRBV6-2 or TRBV6-3 and TRBJ2-3, with D tentatively TRBD1 (6 bases). This CDR3 region has 14 residues. The germline V and J ends were trimmed by 6 bases and 3 bases, with 13 bases remaining between them. Germline-derived CDR1 and CDR2 are MNHEY and SVGEGT. The CDR3: CASSRTAVTDTQYF. CDR3 DNA: TGTGCCAGCAGCAGGACAGCGGTGACAGATACGCAGTATTTT.

The chain combines TRBV11-3 with TRBJ2-7, with 10 positions matching TRBD1. The CDR3 spans 15 residues. After removal of 4 bases from V and 2 bases from J, the junction contained 5 bases not matched to a gene. Germline V gene sequence: CDR1 SGHNT, CDR2 YENEEA. The CDR3 DNA is TGTGCCAGCAGCTCACAGGACAGGGGGGCCTACGAGCAGTACTTC. This encodes CASSSQDRGAYEQYF.

This clonotype came up a few times. CDR3 sequence reads: CASTEVSYPIYEQYF. CDR3 nucleotides: TGTGCCAGCACCGAGGTCTCATATCCCATCTACGAGCAGTACTTC. This chain uses TRBV28 with TRBJ2-7; D unresolved. CDR1 and CDR2 from the germline V gene are MDHEN and SYDVKM. The CDR3 sequence is 15 residues long. Trimming shortened V by 7 bases and J by 3 bases, and 19 bases separated the two germline ends.

This clonotype was detected only once. The chain links TRBV4-1 to TRBJ1-5; possibly TRBD1 for D (6 bases). V dropped 3 bases and J dropped 3 bases, with 18 bases sitting between them. The length of the CDR3 is 17 residues. Germline V CDR1 and CDR2: MGHRA, YSYEKL. The CDR3 region is CASSQSPQGGLNQPQHF. The DNA for the CDR3 is TGCGCCAGCAGCCAGTCCCCCCAAGGGGGACTCAATCAGCCCCAGCATTTT.

The chain carries TRBV7-6 and TRBJ2-3; the D gene is possibly TRBD2 (6 bases). Germline V lookup: CDR1 SGHVS, CDR2 FNYEAQ. The CDR3 consists of 15 residues. V lost 2 bases and J lost 6, with 15 bases in between. CDR3: CASSLRRTGEDTQYF. The CDR3 DNA is TGTGCCAGCAGCTTAAGGCGCACGGGGGAGGATACGCAGTATTTT.

This clonotype was picked up a small number of times. This chain joins TRBV9 and TRBJ1-1; 8 positions agree with TRBD1. V was clipped by 4 bases and J by 0 bases; unmatched bases: 8. Germline CDR1 SGDLS, CDR2 YYNGEE. This CDR3 contains 16 residues. CDR3 amino acids: CASSPWTGPVNTEAFF. In nucleotides, the CDR3 is TGTGCCAGCAGCCCCTGGACAGGGCCCGTGAACACTGAAGCTTTCTTT.

This clonotype came up a few times. The chain recombines TRBV6-2 or TRBV6-3 with TRBJ2-7, with 8 bases fitting TRBD1. The CDR3 spans 14 residues. CDR1 and CDR2 (germline): MNHEY, SVGEGT. The junction had 5 bases not matched to a gene; V was cut back by 4 bases and J by 3 bases. The CDR3 sequence: CASSSTGTGYEQYF. CDR3 in DNA: TGTGCCAGCAGTTCCACCGGGACAGGCTACGAGCAGTACTTC.

This chain joins TRBV6-5 and TRBJ2-1; 7 nucleotides align to TRBD2. V trimming: 0 bases; J trimming: 4 bases; junction bases outside the gene matches: 6. Germline loops: CDR1 MNHEY, CDR2 SVGAGI. This CDR3 comprises 16 residues. The CDR3 region is CASSYSELARYNEQFF. CDR3 sequence (DNA): TGTGCCAGCAGTTACTCGGAACTAGCGAGGTACAATGAGCAGTTCTTC.

The V and J genes are TRBV20-1 and TRBJ2-7; 12 nucleotides align to TRBD2. With 0 bases clipped from V and 4 bases from J, the junction kept 4 bases outside the gene matches. The CDR3 has 15 amino acids. The germline V gene has CDR1 DFQATT and CDR2 SNEGSKA (reference sequence). The CDR3 DNA follows: TGCAGTGCTAGAGAGGAGACTAGCGGGAGATACGAGCAGTACTTC. Its translation is CSAREETSGRYEQYF.

This clonotype showed up just a few times. The chain carries TRBV20-1 and TRBJ2-5, with 9 bases that match TRBD1. V lost 3 bases and J lost 4; bases outside the gene matches: 6. CDR3 length: 14 amino acids. Germline V gene sequence: CDR1 DFQATT, CDR2 SNEGSKA (reference sequence). The CDR3 DNA reads TGCAGTGCTAGTAGGGACAGGGCGCCAGAGACCCAGTACTTC. Its protein product is CSASRDRAPETQYF.

This clonotype was observed a few times. This sequence joins TRBV12-3 or TRBV12-4 and TRBJ1-4; tentatively, D is TRBD1 (5 bases). The CDR3 spans 16 residues. V lost 6 bases and J 8 bases, leaving 22 bases between the germline ends. The CDR3 protein is CASSLGVSTGREKLFF. The CDR3 DNA reads TGTGCCAGCAGCCTAGGGGTTTCTACAGGACGAGAAAAACTGTTTTTT.

The J gene is TRBJ1-4, the V gene TRBV20-1, with unresolved D. V lost 1 base to trimming and J lost 0 bases, with 9 bases between them. The CDR3 sequence is 15 residues long. CDR1 DFQATT and CDR2 SNEGSKA come from the germline V gene (reference sequence). The CDR3 here is CSARAADATNEKLFF. In nucleotides, the CDR3 is TGCAGTGCTAGAGCGGCTGATGCAACTAATGAAAAACTGTTTTTT.

This clonotype has a handful of counts. CDR3 sequence reads: CASSPGTGIYEQYF. DNA for the CDR3: TGCGCCAGCAGCCCCGGGACCGGGATCTACGAGCAGTACTTC. The chain links TRBV5-1 to TRBJ2-7; D may correspond to TRBD1 or TRBD2 (5 bases each). Germline V gives CDR1 SGHRS, CDR2 YFSETQ. The CDR3 sequence is 14 residues long. The V end was cut by 4 bases, the J end by 3 bases, with 14 bases between.

V gene TRBV11-2 combines with J gene TRBJ2-1; 15 nucleotides match TRBD2. J gave up 6 bases and V 4 bases, and 7 bases lay outside the gene matches. CDR1 is SGHAT and CDR2 is FQNNGV in the germline V gene. The CDR3 sequence is 17 residues long. For the CDR3, the DNA is TGTGCCAGCAGCTCCTACGGACTAGCGGGAGGGGTCAATGAGCAGTTCTTC. Translated: CASSSYGLAGGVNEQFF.